The entry below describes one T cell receptor beta chain. This library used about 400 ng RNA and molecular barcoded adaptors spanning alpha/delta and beta/gamma chains. TCRdb recomputed calls from the reads with MiXCR, one row per CDR3 protein. The repertoire holds about 86,000 distinct CDR3 sequences, 10% to 15% seen once, with 15% in the top ten. The data were obtained in a study of read filtering for tumor transcriptome and immune sequencing. The CDR3 length is 14 residues. The germline V gene has CDR1 MNHNY and CDR2 SVGAGI (reference sequence). Trimming at V came to 7 bases and at J to 4 bases, leaving 8 bases not matched to a gene.

The V and J genes are TRBV6-6 and TRBJ2-7; 9 bases align to TRBD2. This receptor was obtained from a donor over 35 with multiple myeloma. The specimen was a population of CD138-negative cells sorted from bone marrow. This chain's CDR3 is CASKAGGAGYEQYF. The DNA for the CDR3 is TGTGCCAGCAAGGCGGGGGGGGCAGGGTACGAGCAGTACTTC.